This T cell receptor (beta chain) was captured by sequencing in a study of OX40 agonist ivuxolimab in advanced cancers. The study, taken as a whole, reports: Relative to CD4+ cells, CD8+ T cells on average had more expanded clones.

The timepoints at which blood was sampled were baseline, cycle 4 day 1, and cycle 7 day 1. Germline loops: CDR1 MNHNS, CDR2 SASEGT. V lost 3 bases and J lost 7; bases outside the gene matches: 6. CDR3 length: 14 residues. TCRdb's copy holds only in-frame clones and misses some; the assay was immunoSEQ multiplex PCR. Of 20,000 to 30,000 clones detected, 75% to 90% appear once; the ten largest clones hold about a third. As for this clone: The antigen remains undetermined.

This rearrangement joins TRBV6-1 to TRBJ1-5; 7 nucleotides line up with TRBD1. The material sequenced was CD4+ or CD8+ T cells sorted from blood, taken in a trial of the OX40 agonist ivuxolimab. The origin of this receptor is an adult with an advanced solid tumor such as melanoma, head and neck, liver or kidney cancer. CDR3 DNA: TGTGCCAGCAGTGACGAGCCAGGGGGACAGCCCCAGCATTTT. Its protein is CASSDEPGGQPQHF.